The following is a T cell receptor (beta chain) sequence with its context. Only one count was recorded for this clonotype. Its antigen is still unknown. There are no base qualities to consult, and no much larger clone falls within one base. A single read constitutes weak evidence. RNA was extracted using the RNeasy kit, and about 0.45 to 1 microgram was reverse transcribed with random hexamers. TCR beta CDR3 regions were amplified with the immunoSEQ multiplex PCR assay covering 54 Vbeta and 13 Jbeta segments. Bias from PCR amplification was corrected by using a synthetic template baseline for primer optimization and for computational correction. The paper's processing steps were these. Only productive sequences were kept, with reads annotated to V, D and J genes according to IMGT and analyzed in immunoSEQ Analyzer. To calculate clonality, Shannon entropy was normalized by log2 of the number of productive unique sequences and then subtracted from one. Public and private clones were assessed among the 100 most prevalent clones of each patient and control. A clone was defined as Susac-specific if it was absent from the healthy and MS cohorts, from some 1,100 published viral clones and from other ImmuneACCESS disease sequences. TCRdb reanalyzed the raw reads on its own, using fastp at Q25 for trimming and MiXCR for clone calling, and kept in-frame beta chains. Records with the same CDR3 protein are collapsed into one entry carrying the most frequent genes and DNA. It is TCRdb's table, rather than the study itself, that gives the V and J calls and clone size. A total of around 130,000 distinct CDR3 sequences appear in this sample, about 90% of them only once. The ten largest account for 0.24% of the sample.

The CDR3 numbers 11 residues from cysteine through phenylalanine. Only the CDR3 portion is preserved as DNA: 33 bases, with reading frame beginning at the first base. V is clipped by 2 bases and J by 7 bases, and the sequence between their germline boundaries is 9 bases long. The germline V gene (reference sequence) gives CDR1 as DFQATT and CDR2 as SNEGSKA. Peripheral blood CD8+ and CD4+ T cells from healthy donors, Susac syndrome patients and multiple sclerosis patients were profiled by high-throughput TCR beta sequencing. Multiple sclerosis controls were treatment-naive patients with stable or active relapsing-remitting disease fulfilling revised McDonald criteria. CD8+ TEMRA cells were enriched by FACS, while bulk CD8+ and CD4+ T cells were purified by magnetic negative isolation. Blood was collected in EDTA tubes and processed within 24 hours, with PBMCs isolated through density gradient centrifugation. PBMCs intended for TCR sequencing were cryopreserved in liquid nitrogen and thawed later in a water bath at 37 degrees C. Purity of sorted or isolated CD4+, CD8+ and CD8+ TEMRA cells was at least 90%.

These data belong to a study of CD8 T cells in Susac syndrome (dated by TCRdb to between 2018 and 2021). Regarding the complete study: The study used repertoire sequencing to test whether antigen drove CD8+ T cell activation and differentiation in Susac syndrome. The study compared CD8+ T cell repertoire clonality among roughly 12 healthy donors, 14 Susac syndrome patients and roughly 16 multiple sclerosis patients.

Overall study results and their limits: The TCR sequencing and HLA analysis was acknowledged to have included a relatively small number of individuals.

This clonotype was obtained from a human donor with multiple sclerosis. Recombination linked TRBV20-1 to TRBJ2-7, with the D gene call left open. Sequenced sample: CD8+ T cells from PBMCs. The base sequence is TGCAGTGCTAGACAGGTTGTGGAGCAGTACTTC. Its protein product is CSARQVVEQYF.